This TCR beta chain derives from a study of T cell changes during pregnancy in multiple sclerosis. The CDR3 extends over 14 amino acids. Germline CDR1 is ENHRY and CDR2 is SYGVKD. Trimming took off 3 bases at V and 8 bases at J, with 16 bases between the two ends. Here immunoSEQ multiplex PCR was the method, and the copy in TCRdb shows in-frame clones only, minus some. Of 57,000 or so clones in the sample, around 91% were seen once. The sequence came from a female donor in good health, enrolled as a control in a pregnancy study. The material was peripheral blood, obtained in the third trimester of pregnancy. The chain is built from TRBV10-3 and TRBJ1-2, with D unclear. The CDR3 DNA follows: TGTGCCATCAGTGACCAGTCTTTCCCCCACGGCTACACCTTC. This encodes CAISDQSFPHGYTF.